This TCR beta chain emerged from a study of control samples from healthy donors and cancer patients. This CDR3 region has 13 residues. The V gene's germline CDR1 is SGHRS and CDR2 YFSETQ. V shed 5 bases and J shed 2 bases, with 10 bases lying between them. Measured with immunoSEQ multiplex PCR; TCRdb has only the in-frame clones, and not every one. The sample holds about 53,000 clones, 87% seen once. The source material was PBMCs. The clonotype was recovered from a man aged 60 to 69 with head and neck cancer. This chain connects TRBV5-1 to TRBJ1-2; D ambiguous. CDR3 loop: CASSGVVNYGYTF. The CDR3 DNA reads as TGCGCCAGCAGTGGGGTAGTGAACTATGGCTACACCTTC.